The 26 T cell receptor beta chains below all came from one sample that was sequenced in a study of shared clonotypes between healthy human individuals. This table comes from immunoSEQ multiplex PCR, and its TCRdb copy is limited to in-frame clones, with some not included. The table records approximately 710,000 clones, 90% of them present only once. The sample comprised memory CD8+ T cells from PBMCs. The subset: CD45RO+ cells pooled with CCR7-negative TemRA cells. These receptors all stem from a man in his late teens or twenties in good health. Some clones in this sample may be carry-over from other donors' samples.

The chain carries TRBV4-1 and TRBJ1-1, with D unresolved. Germline lookup yields CDR1 MGHRA and CDR2 YSYEKL. The CDR3 runs to 16 residues. V lost 4 bases and J 6 bases, leaving 21 bases between the germline ends. CDR3 coding DNA: TGCGCCAGCAGCCTTGTATTTAAGGGTGAGGCTTCTGAAGCTTTCTTT. Residues: CASSLVFKGEASEAFF.

The gene calls are TRBV14 and TRBJ2-7; no clear D gene. The V end was cut by 4 bases, the J end by 0 bases, with 4 bases between. The CDR3 loop spans 12 amino acids. CDR1 and CDR2 from the germline V gene are SGHDN and FVKESK. In DNA form, the CDR3 reads TGTGCCAGCAGCCTAACCTCCTACGAGCAGTACTTC. Translating gives CASSLTSYEQYF.

V usage is TRBV9 and J usage is TRBJ2-6; no clear D. The CDR3 loop spans 15 amino acids. V gave up 6 bases and J gave up 0 bases, with 10 bases separating them. The germline V gene encodes CDR1 SGDLS and CDR2 YYNGEE. CDR3 nucleotides: TGTGCCAGCACCCCCTTGCCCTCTGGGGCCAACGTCCTGACTTTC. It codes for CASTPLPSGANVLTF.

The chain recombines TRBV27 with TRBJ2-2, with TRBD2 matching over 10 bases. The CDR3 sequence is 16 residues long. J lost 6 bases, V lost 5 bases, and 9 bases had no gene match. The germline V gene has CDR1 MNHEY and CDR2 SMNVEV (reference sequence). CDR3 sequence: CASSPSLAGVAGELFF. CDR3 bases: TGTGCCAGCAGTCCCAGTCTAGCGGGAGTGGCCGGGGAGCTGTTTTTT.

The chain employs TRBV27 and TRBJ2-3, with 9 bases matching TRBD1. Trimming at V came to 5 bases and at J to 4 bases, leaving 10 bases not matched to a gene. The CDR3 is 16 residues long. CDR1 is MNHEY, CDR2 SMNVEV, per germline (reference sequence). CDR3 loop: CASSGGDREGPDTQYF. The CDR3 DNA is TGTGCCAGCAGTGGTGGGGACAGGGAGGGCCCAGATACGCAGTATTTT.

The chain joins TRBV6-1 to TRBJ2-1; weak D call: TRBD2 (5 bases). Germline values: CDR1 MNHNS, CDR2 SASEGT. V was trimmed by 2 bases and J by 10 bases, leaving 24 bases between them. This CDR3 is 17 amino acids long. The CDR3 bases are TGTGCCAGCAGTGAACAATTAGGATGGTCTAGCCACCAGGAGCAGTTCTTC. Encoded protein: CASSEQLGWSSHQEQFF.

The chain is built from TRBV2 and TRBJ1-4, with unresolved D. CDR3 size: 10 residues. The ends were cut back, 8 bases at V and 14 bases at J, with 12 bases in the middle. The germline CDR1 and CDR2 sequences are SNHLY and FYNNEI. Here the CDR3 reads CASHDKRLFF. In DNA form, the CDR3 reads TGTGCCAGCCACGACAAACGGCTGTTTTTT.

This clone turned up a few times. This rearrangement joins TRBV2 to TRBJ1-2; D possibly corresponds to TRBD1 (6 bases). This CDR3 comprises 14 residues. Germline V lookup: CDR1 SNHLY, CDR2 FYNNEI. V lost 7 bases to trimming and J lost 2 bases, with 14 bases between them. Written as DNA, the CDR3 is TGTGCCAGCACCGAGGGGGGGCCGAACTATGGCTACACCTTC. It translates to CASTEGGPNYGYTF.

The V gene is TRBV5-4, the J gene TRBJ1-2; perhaps TRBD1 as D (5 bases). V lost 2 bases to trimming and J lost 4 bases, with 15 bases between them. The CDR3 extends over 15 amino acids. In germline, CDR1 is SGHNT, CDR2 YYREEE (reference sequence). CDR3 protein: CASSFQGELGYGYTF. The CDR3 nucleotides read TGTGCCAGCAGCTTTCAGGGCGAGTTGGGCTATGGCTACACCTTC.

The V gene is TRBV4-1, the J gene TRBJ1-2; 8 bases line up with TRBD1. J lost 7 bases, V lost 4 bases, and 8 bases had no gene match. The CDR3 consists of 14 residues. CDR1 and CDR2 from the germline V gene are MGHRA and YSYEKL. The CDR3 protein is CASSRLDRGGGYTF. CDR3 bases: TGCGCCAGCAGCCGCCTAGACAGGGGCGGTGGCTACACCTTC.

The rearrangement uses TRBV5-6 and TRBJ1-1, with TRBD1 as a possible D gene (5 bases). Trimming removed 0 bases from V and 11 bases from J, with 14 bases in between. This CDR3 spans 13 amino acids. Germline CDR1 SGHDT, CDR2 YYEEEE. The CDR3 DNA sequence: TGTGCCAGCAGCTTGGCAGGGCCCGGAGAGGCTTTCTTT. This translates into CASSLAGPGEAFF.

The chain carries TRBV11-2 and TRBJ1-2; no reliable D call. CDR1 and CDR2 (germline): SGHAT, FQNNGV. This CDR3 spans 12 amino acids. V lost 3 bases and J lost 3, with 5 bases in between. The CDR3 sequence: CASSFMDYGYTF. The DNA of the CDR3 is TGTGCCAGCAGCTTCATGGACTATGGCTACACCTTC.

In the case of this clone: Relative to the germline gene, one junction end is altered; a read error may explain this. The CDR3 sequence: CASRIAGGYNEQFF. CDR3 coding DNA: TGTGCCAGTAGAATAGCGGGGGGCTACAATGAGCAGTTCTTC. The gene calls are TRBV19 and TRBJ2-1; 10 nucleotides align to TRBD2. This CDR3 spans 14 amino acids. In germline, CDR1 is LNHDA, CDR2 SQIVND (reference sequence).

The chain has TRBV28 and TRBJ1-5; D is perhaps TRBD1 (5 bases). Germline lookup yields CDR1 MDHEN and CDR2 SYDVKM. V lost 6 bases and J lost 0, with 24 bases in between. The CDR3 is made up of 19 amino acids. The CDR3 region is CASSPPSGTLMYSNQPQHF. In DNA, the CDR3 is TGTGCCAGCAGCCCCCCCTCCGGGACCCTAATGTATAGCAATCAGCCCCAGCATTTT.

The rearrangement joins TRBV27 to TRBJ2-7; 11 nucleotides agree with TRBD2. The CDR3 runs 18 residues. After removal of 3 bases from V and 5 bases from J, the junction contained 15 bases not matched to a gene. Germline CDR1 reads MNHEY; CDR2 reads SMNVEV (reference sequence). The CDR3 DNA reads TGTGCCAGCAGTTTTCCCCTCGTTAGGGCTAGCGGGAGGAACGAGCAGTACTTC. Its protein product is CASSFPLVRASGRNEQYF.

The chain uses TRBV28 and TRBJ2-7; 13 bases are shared with TRBD2. The CDR3 has 19 residues. V was pared by 3 bases and J by 3 bases, with 14 bases of the junction left unmatched. From germline, CDR1 is MDHEN and CDR2 SYDVKM. CDR3 coding DNA: TGTGCCAGCAGTTTCAGACCGGGACTAGCGGGACGATTCCTCTACGAGCAGTACTTC. This gives the protein CASSFRPGLAGRFLYEQYF.

This chain connects TRBV5-6 to TRBJ2-7, with 7 bases lining up with TRBD1. The CDR3 loop spans 14 amino acids. J lost 7 bases, V lost 3 bases, and 10 bases had no gene match. Germline-derived CDR1 and CDR2 are SGHDT and YYEEEE. CDR3 residues: CASSYKTGQREQYF. CDR3 DNA: TGTGCCAGCAGCTATAAAACGGGACAGCGTGAGCAGTACTTC.

The chain combines TRBV15 with TRBJ2-5; perhaps D is TRBD1 or TRBD2 (5 bases each). The ends were cut back, 4 bases at V and 4 bases at J, with 10 bases in the middle. The CDR3 covers 13 residues. CDR1 LNHNV and CDR2 YYDKDF come from the germline V gene (reference sequence). The CDR3 DNA reads TGTGCCACCAGCACCTGGGACGGAGAGACCCAGTACTTC. Residues: CATSTWDGETQYF.

The sample holds a few counts of this clone. The chain carries TRBV7-2 and TRBJ2-7; 8 nucleotides match TRBD1. This CDR3 region has 13 residues. The ends lost 5 bases at V and 4 bases at J; junction bases unmatched: 4. Germline CDR1 is SGHTA and CDR2 is FQGNSA. The CDR3 here is CASSAQGAYEQYF. The CDR3 bases are TGTGCCAGCAGCGCCCAGGGGGCTTACGAGCAGTACTTC.

J is TRBJ1-5 and V is TRBV6-1; D gene uncertain. From germline, CDR1 is MNHNS and CDR2 SASEGT. This CDR3 spans 14 amino acids. The V and J ends lost 0 bases and 7 bases respectively, with 10 bases between them. CDR3 nucleotides: TGTGCCAGCAGTGAAGCCGTGGGTCGGCAGCCCCAGCATTTT. Translation gives CASSEAVGRQPQHF.

The chain uses TRBV5-6 and TRBJ2-5; 13 positions match TRBD2. Trimming at V came to 1 base and at J to 8 bases, leaving 17 bases not matched to a gene. Germline CDR1 SGHDT, CDR2 YYEEEE. This CDR3 region has 19 residues. Here the CDR3 DNA reads TGTGCCAGCAGCTTGTTGGGGACTAGCGGGGATCCGACATCGGAAACCCAGTACTTC. Protein product: CASSLLGTSGDPTSETQYF.

The chain employs TRBV7-8 and TRBJ2-7, with unresolved D. Trimming left V 1 base short and J 4 bases short, with 17 bases between. This CDR3 is built from 16 residues. The V gene's germline CDR1 is SGHVS and CDR2 FQNEAQ. The DNA for the CDR3 is TGTGCCAGCAGCTTAGGCGCCAGCGCCGCGAGGTACGAGCAGTACTTC. It encodes CASSLGASAARYEQYF.

V is TRBV11-2 and J is TRBJ2-7, with TRBD1 identical over 7 bases. In germline, CDR1 is SGHAT, CDR2 FQNNGV. The CDR3 runs to 16 residues. After removal of 5 bases from V and 1 base from J, the junction contained 11 bases not matched to a gene. CDR3 sequence (DNA): TGTGCCAGCAGCCTTTTCGACAGGGCTGGATCCTACGAGCAGTACTTC. This sequence encodes CASSLFDRAGSYEQYF. Together with reference TRBV11-2 and TRBJ2-7, the CDR3 gives the full variable domain: EAGVAQSPRYKIIEKRQSVAFWCNPISGHATLYWYQQILGQGPKLLIQFQNNGVVDDSQLPKDRFSAERLKGVDSTLKIQPAKLEDSAVYLCASSLFDRAGSYEQYFGPGTRLTVT.

The chain combines TRBV18 with TRBJ1-1; D gene unclear. V was clipped by 0 bases and J by 3 bases, with 8 bases between them. Looked up from germline, CDR1 is KGHSH and CDR2 is LQKENI. The CDR3 extends over 14 amino acids. The CDR3 sequence: CASSPPAYDTEAFF. The DNA of the CDR3 is TGTGCCAGCTCACCACCTGCGTACGACACTGAAGCTTTCTTT. The whole variable domain, filled in from reference TRBV18 and TRBJ1-1, reads NAGVMQNPRHLVRRRGQEARLRCSPMKGHSHVYWYRQLPEEGLKFMVYLQKENIIDESGMPKERFSAEFPKEGPSILRIQQVVRGDSAAYFCASSPPAYDTEAFFGQGTRLTVV.

The gene calls are TRBV25-1 and TRBJ2-5; D gene uncertain. V was clipped by 5 bases and J by 2 bases, with 9 bases between them. The CDR3 has 13 amino acids. Germline values: CDR1 MGHDK, CDR2 SYGVNS. This CDR3 reads CASSRSEQETQYF. Here the CDR3 DNA reads TGTGCCAGCAGTCGGTCGGAGCAAGAGACCCAGTACTTC. The full variable domain, with the rest looked up from reference TRBV25-1 and TRBJ2-5, is EADIYQTPRYLVIGTGKKITLECSQTMGHDKMYWYQQDPGMELHLIHYSYGVNSTEKGDLSSESTVSRIRTEHFPLTLESARPSHTSQYLCASSRSEQETQYFGPGTRLLVL.

On this clone: The same CDR3 is also encoded by other DNA sequences in this sample. This chain connects TRBV27 to TRBJ1-5, with D possibly TRBD1 on 5 matching bases. The CDR3 is 14 amino acids. The V end lost 2 bases, the J end lost 0 bases, and 5 bases lay between the germline ends. Germline V lookup: CDR1 MNHEY, CDR2 SMNVEV (reference sequence). The CDR3 sequence is CASSLRGSNQPQHF. The CDR3 nucleotides read TGTGCCAGCAGTTTAAGGGGTAGCAATCAGCCCCAGCATTTT.